The rows below give T cell receptor beta chains drawn from one sample of a study of CD8+ T cells in alopecia areata. Assay used: immunoSEQ multiplex PCR; TCRdb lists only in-frame clones, some missing. The sample yields about 69,000 clones, roughly 60% seen once. The sample in question was CD8+ T cells sorted from blood, obtained at week 0. The receptors originated from a human donor with alopecia areata. The CDR3 runs from the conserved cysteine through the conserved F or W. The D gene is left open where the match is weak. Size is omitted from some rows. Given values are once, few, many or a class for expanded clones.

J gene: TRBJ2-7
clone size: .
D gene: TRBD2
V gene: TRBV13
CDR3 DNA: TGTGCCAGCAGCTTCGGGTATAGGGGACTAGCGGTCTACGAGCAGTACTTC
CDR3 protein: CASSFGYRGLAVYEQYF

J gene: TRBJ2-3
clone size: .
D gene: .
V gene: TRBV4-3
CDR3 DNA: TGCGCCAGCAGCCAAGGGGGGTTCACAGATACGCAGTATTTT
CDR3 protein: CASSQGGFTDTQYF

J gene: TRBJ2-7
clone size: .
D gene: .
V gene: TRBV4-1
CDR3 DNA: TGCGCCAGCAGCCAAGGATGGGGGGAGACCTACGAGCAGTACTTC
CDR3 protein: CASSQGWGETYEQYF

J gene: TRBJ1-6
clone size: .
D gene: .
V gene: TRBV7-2
CDR3 DNA: TGTGCCAGCAGCTTAGAGGACTGGTCACCCCTCCACTTT
CDR3 protein: CASSLEDWSPLHF

J gene: TRBJ2-3
clone size: few
D gene: TRBD2
V gene: TRBV9
CDR3 DNA: TGTGCCAGCAGCGCTAGCGGGGGGGCCGTAGATACGCAGTATTTT
CDR3 protein: CASSASGGAVDTQYF

J gene: TRBJ2-7
clone size: .
D gene: TRBD1
V gene: TRBV6-5
CDR3 DNA: TGTGCCAGCAGTTACCGGGACAGGGGGTACGAGCAGTACTTC
CDR3 protein: CASSYRDRGYEQYF

J gene: TRBJ1-1
clone size: .
D gene: TRBD1
V gene: TRBV11-2
CDR3 DNA: TGTGCCAGCAGCGCCTACAGGGGCCCCAGCACTGAAGCTTTCTTT
CDR3 protein: CASSAYRGPSTEAFF

J gene: TRBJ1-2
clone size: .
D gene: .
V gene: TRBV30
CDR3 DNA: TGTGCCCGACCCACAGGGAACTATGGCTACACCTTC
CDR3 protein: CARPTGNYGYTF

J gene: TRBJ2-7
clone size: .
D gene: .
V gene: TRBV7-9
CDR3 DNA: TGTGCCAGCAGCGCTATAACAGGGTTCCACGAGCAGTACTTC
CDR3 protein: CASSAITGFHEQYF

J gene: TRBJ2-1
clone size: .
D gene: .
V gene: TRBV30
CDR3 DNA: TGTGCCTGGAGTGACCGATGGGGGGGCCGGTTGAATGAGCAGTTCTTC
CDR3 protein: CAWSDRWGGRLNEQFF

J gene: TRBJ2-7
clone size: .
D gene: .
V gene: TRBV5-1
CDR3 DNA: TGCGCCAGCAGCTTGGCCCCACAGGACTACGAGCAGTACTTC
CDR3 protein: CASSLAPQDYEQYF

J gene: TRBJ2-7
clone size: .
D gene: .
V gene: TRBV7-2
CDR3 DNA: TGTGCCAGCAGCATGACAAGGAACTACGAGCAGTACTTC
CDR3 protein: CASSMTRNYEQYF

J gene: TRBJ2-5
clone size: .
D gene: .
V gene: TRBV29-1
CDR3 DNA: TGCAGCGTTAGTAACCGGGAGACCCAGTACTTC
CDR3 protein: CSVSNRETQYF

J gene: TRBJ2-7
clone size: .
D gene: .
V gene: TRBV5-1
CDR3 DNA: TGCGCCAGCAGCCATACGGACAGTCTCGAGCAGTACTTC
CDR3 protein: CASSHTDSLEQYF

J gene: TRBJ1-1
clone size: .
D gene: .
V gene: TRBV10-3
CDR3 DNA: TGTGCCATCAGTGGGCAGGAGGCTGAAGCTTTCTTT
CDR3 protein: CAISGQEAEAFF

J gene: TRBJ2-7
clone size: few
D gene: .
V gene: TRBV2
CDR3 DNA: TGTGCCAGCAGTGAAGAAGGAGGAGCCTACGAGCAGTACTTC
CDR3 protein: CASSEEGGAYEQYF

J gene: TRBJ2-1
clone size: .
D gene: TRBD2
V gene: TRBV6-5
CDR3 DNA: TGTGCCAGCAGCCCGATGACTAGCGGGTACAATGAGCAGTTCTTC
CDR3 protein: CASSPMTSGYNEQFF

J gene: TRBJ2-5
clone size: .
D gene: TRBD1
V gene: TRBV25-1
CDR3 DNA: TGTGCCAGCAGTGACAGACAGGGTGGGGGGACCCAGTACTTC
CDR3 protein: CASSDRQGGGTQYF

J gene: TRBJ1-5
clone size: .
D gene: .
V gene: TRBV27
CDR3 DNA: TGTGCCAGTTCCCAGGGGATGGACAATCAGCCCCAGCATTTT
CDR3 protein: CASSQGMDNQPQHF

J gene: TRBJ2-7
clone size: few
D gene: TRBD1
V gene: TRBV4-1
CDR3 DNA: TGCGCCAGCAGCCAAGCCTCTGCAGGCCAGGGGGCTTACGAGCAGTACTTC
CDR3 protein: CASSQASAGQGAYEQYF

J gene: TRBJ2-7
clone size: .
D gene: .
V gene: TRBV6-5
CDR3 DNA: TGTGCCAGCAGTTACGAGGGGTACGAGCAGTACTTC
CDR3 protein: CASSYEGYEQYF

J gene: TRBJ2-7
clone size: .
D gene: .
V gene: TRBV27
CDR3 DNA: TGTGCCAGCAGTGCCCTCCCCGGGGACTACGAGCAGTACTTC
CDR3 protein: CASSALPGDYEQYF

J gene: TRBJ1-4
clone size: .
D gene: .
V gene: TRBV15
CDR3 DNA: TGTGCCACCAGCAGAGGGGTTGAAAAACTGTTTTTT
CDR3 protein: CATSRGVEKLFF

J gene: TRBJ1-1
clone size: .
D gene: .
V gene: TRBV23-1
CDR3 DNA: TGCGCCAGCAGTCAATCCCCCGCGTGGCCGAAAAGTAACACTGAAGCTTTCTTT
CDR3 protein: CASSQSPAWPKSNTEAFF

J gene: TRBJ2-5
clone size: .
D gene: .
V gene: TRBV5-4
CDR3 DNA: TGTGCCAGCAGCTTGGCGGAGACCCAGTACTTC
CDR3 protein: CASSLAETQYF

J gene: TRBJ1-2
clone size: few
D gene: .
V gene: TRBV4-1
CDR3 DNA: TGCGCCAGCAGCCAAGATGGTTTGGGTAACTATGGCTACACCTTC
CDR3 protein: CASSQDGLGNYGYTF

J gene: TRBJ2-7
clone size: .
D gene: TRBD1
V gene: TRBV30
CDR3 DNA: TGTGCCTGGAGGACAGGGGGCATCAACGAGCAGTACTTC
CDR3 protein: CAWRTGGINEQYF

J gene: TRBJ1-1
clone size: few
D gene: .
V gene: TRBV29-1
CDR3 DNA: TGCAGCGTTGAAGGAGGGACTGAAGCTTTCTTT
CDR3 protein: CSVEGGTEAFF

J gene: TRBJ2-1
clone size: few
D gene: TRBD1
V gene: TRBV6-1
CDR3 DNA: TGTGCCAGCACTTCGACAGGGGGTTCCTACAATGAGCAGTTCTTC
CDR3 protein: CASTSTGGSYNEQFF

J gene: TRBJ2-5
clone size: .
D gene: TRBD2
V gene: TRBV7-9
CDR3 DNA: TGTGCCAGCGCCGGAGAGGGACTACCCTTCGCGCAAGAGACCCAGTACTTC
CDR3 protein: CASAGEGLPFAQETQYF

J gene: TRBJ2-5
clone size: once
D gene: .
V gene: TRBV28
CDR3 DNA: TGTGCCAGCGCCCAGGAAGAGACCCAGTACTTC
CDR3 protein: CASAQEETQYF

J gene: TRBJ1-1
clone size: .
D gene: .
V gene: TRBV29-1
CDR3 DNA: TGCAGCGTACAGGGCCCTCTTGATCGAATGAACACTGAAGCTTTCTTT
CDR3 protein: CSVQGPLDRMNTEAFF

J gene: TRBJ1-2
clone size: .
D gene: .
V gene: TRBV7-9
CDR3 DNA: TGTGCCAGCAGCTTAACAGAGAAGGGCTATGGCTACACCTTC
CDR3 protein: CASSLTEKGYGYTF

J gene: TRBJ1-1
clone size: .
D gene: .
V gene: TRBV9
CDR3 DNA: TGTGCCAGCAGCCTCGGGACGCCGAACACTGAAGCTTTCTTT
CDR3 protein: CASSLGTPNTEAFF

J gene: TRBJ1-6
clone size: .
D gene: TRBD1
V gene: TRBV29-1
CDR3 DNA: TGCAGCGTTAGGACAGGGGGTATAGGTTCACCCCTCCACTTT
CDR3 protein: CSVRTGGIGSPLHF

J gene: TRBJ2-5
clone size: .
D gene: TRBD2
V gene: TRBV30
CDR3 DNA: TGTGCCTGGAGTAGCGGGAGGCCCCAAGAGACCCAGTACTTC
CDR3 protein: CAWSSGRPQETQYF

J gene: TRBJ2-7
clone size: few
D gene: TRBD2
V gene: TRBV9
CDR3 DNA: TGTGCCAGCAGCGTAGCTGGGCGGGAGGTGGATGAGCAGTACTTC
CDR3 protein: CASSVAGREVDEQYF

J gene: TRBJ2-3
clone size: .
D gene: .
V gene: TRBV6-6
CDR3 DNA: TGTGCCAGCAGTGCCAGCGACGTTGGCACAGATACGCAGTATTTT
CDR3 protein: CASSASDVGTDTQYF

J gene: TRBJ1-1
clone size: .
D gene: .
V gene: TRBV10-2
CDR3 DNA: TGCGCCAGCAGTGAGTCAACATATGAAGCTTTCTTT
CDR3 protein: CASSESTYEAFF

J gene: TRBJ2-1
clone size: .
D gene: .
V gene: TRBV7-3
CDR3 DNA: TGTGCCAGCAGCAGGTCCGGGGCGGGGGCGACCTACAATGAGCAGTTCTTC
CDR3 protein: CASSRSGAGATYNEQFF

J gene: TRBJ1-1
clone size: few
D gene: .
V gene: TRBV9
CDR3 DNA: TGTGCCAGCAGCGATGGGGAATATACACCGAACACTGAAGCTTTCTTT
CDR3 protein: CASSDGEYTPNTEAFF

J gene: TRBJ2-4
clone size: .
D gene: .
V gene: TRBV30
CDR3 DNA: TGTGCCTGGAGCAGGGGTCTCCCCAAAAACATTCAGTACTTC
CDR3 protein: CAWSRGLPKNIQYF

J gene: TRBJ1-2
clone size: .
D gene: .
V gene: TRBV19
CDR3 DNA: TGTGCCAGTACCCTGTTGGGGGGCGCGGTTGGCTACACCTTC
CDR3 protein: CASTLLGGAVGYTF

J gene: TRBJ2-1
clone size: .
D gene: .
V gene: TRBV7-6
CDR3 DNA: TGTGCCAGCAGCTTAGCCGCCGACAGCTCCTACAATGAGCAGTTCTTC
CDR3 protein: CASSLAADSSYNEQFF

J gene: TRBJ1-4
clone size: .
D gene: .
V gene: TRBV5-6
CDR3 DNA: TGTGCCAGCAGCCCGATGACAGGCCCTAATGAAAAACTGTTTTTT
CDR3 protein: CASSPMTGPNEKLFF

J gene: TRBJ2-1
clone size: .
D gene: .
V gene: TRBV30
CDR3 DNA: TGTGCCTGGTGGGCCCCGGGCCCCTACAATGAGCAGTTCTTC
CDR3 protein: CAWWAPGPYNEQFF

J gene: TRBJ2-3
clone size: once
D gene: .
V gene: TRBV15
CDR3 DNA: TGTGCCACCGGGGCCTCCACAGATACGCAGTATTTT
CDR3 protein: CATGASTDTQYF

J gene: TRBJ2-5
clone size: .
D gene: TRBD1
V gene: TRBV5-1
CDR3 DNA: TGCGCCAGCAGCTCCCCTCCGGACAGGCCACAAGAGACCCAGTACTTC
CDR3 protein: CASSSPPDRPQETQYF

J gene: TRBJ1-1
clone size: .
D gene: .
V gene: TRBV6-5
CDR3 DNA: TGTGCCAGCAGTTATATAACAGACGTGAACACTGAAGCTTTCTTT
CDR3 protein: CASSYITDVNTEAFF